What follows are 30 T cell receptor beta chains derived from one specimen sequenced in a study of regulatory T cells in long-lasting Graves disease. Time point in this sample: persistent/refractory GD, antithyroid drugs over 5 years with positive TRAb. Isolated PBMC RNA provided the starting material for the TCR library. TCR beta libraries were built with iRepertoire HTBI primers and Arm-PCR of CDR3 regions. From the multiplex PCR reads, TCRdb called clonotypes with MiXCR, one entry per CDR3 protein. The sample shows 650,000 to 700,000 distinct CDR3 sequences, around 30% of them seen only once. This specimen was peripheral blood mononuclear cells (PBMCs), taken when the disease was refractory, from a patient treated with antithyroid drugs. The receptors stem from a female donor with Graves disease.

The chain links TRBV20-1 to TRBJ1-6; 7 bases align to TRBD1. This CDR3 spans 14 amino acids. Per the germline V gene, CDR1 is DFQATT and CDR2 is SNEGSKA (reference sequence). V lost 0 bases to trimming and J lost 8 bases; unmatched junction nucleotides: 4. CDR3 sequence (DNA): TGCAGTGCTAGAGACAGGGGGAGTTATTCACCCCTCCACTTT. This sequence encodes CSARDRGSYSPLHF.

The rearrangement joins TRBV13 to TRBJ2-7; the match to TRBD2 covers 10 bases. The CDR3 is 15 amino acids. CDR1 is PRHDT, CDR2 FYEKMQ, per germline (reference sequence). V shed 7 bases, J shed 4 bases, and the junction held 10 bases outside the gene matches. The chain's CDR3 is CASKGGASGSYEQYF. In nucleotides, the CDR3 is TGTGCCAGCAAAGGCGGGGCTAGCGGGAGTTACGAGCAGTACTTC.

CDR3 region: CASSFGSSGSVEQYF. As DNA, the CDR3 is TGTGCCAGCAGTTTTGGTTCTAGCGGGAGTGTCGAGCAGTACTTC. The chain recombines TRBV6-5 with TRBJ2-7, with TRBD2 matching over 10 bases. This CDR3 contains 15 residues. Losses at the gene ends were 4 bases for V and 6 bases for J; bases not matched to a gene: 9. The V gene's germline CDR1 is MNHEY and CDR2 SVGAGI.

This clonotype has only a few counts. This chain joins TRBV11-2 and TRBJ1-6, with 8 bases matching TRBD1. The CDR3 spans 16 residues. With V trimmed by 6 bases and J by 11 bases, 15 bases remained unmatched. CDR1 and CDR2 (germline): SGHAT, FQNNGV. Here the CDR3 reads CASRSHRGDQHTPLHF. CDR3 coding DNA: TGTGCCAGCAGATCTCACAGGGGGGATCAGCATACACCCCTCCACTTT.

This clonotype has only one observation. Given a much more abundant clone one base away, this may be a read error. The CDR3 DNA reads as TGTGCCAGCAGTTACTCGACCCTCGCAGGGACCCAGTACTTC. This gives the protein CASSYSTLAGTQYF. The chain uses TRBV6-5 and TRBJ2-5; D is undetermined. Trimming stripped 0 bases from V and 7 bases from J, with 12 bases between. Germline CDR1 and CDR2: MNHEY and SVGAGI. The CDR3 runs to 14 residues.

This clonotype came up a few times. The chain joins TRBV24-1 to TRBJ2-2; 8 bases fit TRBD2. The ends lost 4 bases at V and 6 bases at J; junction bases unmatched: 6. The CDR3 has 15 amino acids. The germline V gene encodes CDR1 KGHDR and CDR2 SFDVKD. The CDR3 sequence is CATSDPRRGAGELFF. CDR3 bases: TGTGCCACCAGTGACCCGCGGCGGGGGGCCGGGGAGCTGTTTTTT.

This chain joins TRBV12-3 or TRBV12-4 and TRBJ1-1, with D unclear. The V and J ends lost 7 bases and 5 bases respectively, with 11 bases between them. The CDR3 is 12 residues long. CDR3 loop: CASNQKATEAFF. CDR3 sequence (DNA): TGTGCCAGCAACCAAAAAGCTACTGAAGCTTTCTTT.

There are a few counts of this clonotype. The CDR3 DNA sequence: TGCAGCGTTGTATCACAGGTTAACGAGCAGTACTTC. It translates to CSVVSQVNEQYF. The gene calls are TRBV29-1 and TRBJ2-7, with D possibly TRBD1 on 5 matching bases. The CDR3 extends over 12 amino acids. From germline, CDR1 is SQVTM and CDR2 ANQGSEA. Trimming removed 4 bases from V and 5 bases from J, with 12 bases in between.

This chain connects TRBV5-6 to TRBJ1-5, with a weak D call TRBD1 (5 bases). Between the trimmed V and J ends, which lost 4 bases and 2 bases, there was a span of 25 bases. Germline-derived CDR1 and CDR2 are SGHDT and YYEEEE. The CDR3 has 19 residues. The CDR3 spells CASSVYRDRVWIRNQPQHF. CDR3 DNA: TGTGCCAGCAGCGTGTACCGGGACCGCGTTTGGATACGCAATCAGCCCCAGCATTTT.

This clonotype has ten or more counts. The chain has TRBV12-3 or TRBV12-4 and TRBJ1-5; D is perhaps TRBD1 (5 bases). The germline V and J ends were trimmed by 6 bases and 0 bases, with 9 bases remaining between them. The CDR3 sequence is 14 residues long. The CDR3 coding sequence is TGTGCCAGCAGAGCGGGGGTTAGCAATCAGCCCCAGCATTTT. This translates into CASRAGVSNQPQHF.

This sequence joins TRBV29-1 and TRBJ1-1; D possibly corresponds to TRBD1 (5 bases). Trimming pared 6 bases from V and 6 bases from J, leaving 23 bases between. Germline V gene lookup returns CDR1 SQVTM and CDR2 ANQGSEA. The CDR3 consists of 15 residues. The CDR3 sequence: CSVTRLGTPFPEAFF. As DNA, the CDR3 is TGCAGCGTGACGCGATTGGGGACCCCGTTCCCTGAAGCTTTCTTT.

This clonotype was recorded a few times. This chain links TRBV15 with TRBJ1-5; a weak D match, TRBD1 (5 bases). V lost 4 bases and J 1 base, leaving 11 bases between the germline ends. CDR1 and CDR2 (germline): LNHNV, YYDKDF (reference sequence). The CDR3 contains 15 residues. This CDR3 is CATSTIRGSNQPQHF. CDR3 nucleotide sequence: TGTGCCACCAGCACAATACGGGGGAGCAATCAGCCCCAGCATTTT.

This clonotype was seen repeatedly, ten times or more. This rearrangement joins TRBV2 to TRBJ2-5; D is ambiguous. The CDR3 runs 12 residues. CDR1 and CDR2 from the germline V gene are SNHLY and FYNNEI. Trimming pared 7 bases from V and 3 bases from J, leaving 9 bases between. Written as DNA, the CDR3 is TGTGCCAGCAATCGACATAAAGAGACCCAGTACTTC. Its protein product is CASNRHKETQYF.

This clonotype occurred many times. The chain couples TRBV20-1 to TRBJ1-1; maybe TRBD1 (5 bases). V was trimmed by 4 bases and J by 1 base, leaving 7 bases between them. The CDR3 contains 12 residues. Per germline, CDR1 DFQATT and CDR2 SNEGSKA (reference sequence). The CDR3 DNA is TGCAGTGCTACGGACAAGAACACTGAAGCTTTCTTT. Protein product: CSATDKNTEAFF.

This clonotype appeared once. The genes are TRBV6-5 and TRBJ1-2, with D possibly TRBD1 on 5 matching bases. Trimming stripped 6 bases from V and 7 bases from J, with 18 bases between. Germline-derived CDR1 and CDR2 are MNHEY and SVGAGI. The CDR3 extends over 14 amino acids. CDR3 sequence (DNA): TGTGCCAGCAGGTACACGGGAGGGGCGCTTGGCTACACCTTC. Its protein is CASRYTGGALGYTF.

The genes are TRBV5-5 and TRBJ2-2; 8 bases match TRBD2. After removal of 2 bases from V and 0 bases from J, the junction contained 6 bases not matched to a gene. Germline values: CDR1 SGHKS, CDR2 YYEKEE (reference sequence). The CDR3 contains 17 residues. The CDR3 reads CASSFRRAGANTGELFF. CDR3 nucleotides: TGTGCCAGCAGCTTCCGACGAGCGGGAGCGAACACCGGGGAGCTGTTTTTT. Full variable domain (missing parts from reference TRBV5-5 and TRBJ2-2): DAGVTQSPTHLIKTRGQQVTLRCSPISGHKSVSWYQQVLGQGPQFIFQYYEKEERGRGNFPDRFSARQFPNYSSELNVNALLLGDSALYLCASSFRRAGANTGELFFGEGSRLTVL.

This clonotype was detected only a few times. The junction does not match germline at one end; this may be a read error. This chain joins TRBV5-1 and TRBJ1-1, with a possible D match to TRBD1 (6 bases). The CDR3 runs 15 residues. Germline values: CDR1 SGHRS, CDR2 YFSETQ. The CDR3 DNA follows: TGTGCCAGCAGCGTCGAGACAGGAGCGAACACTGAAGCTTTCTTT. Protein: CASSVETGANTEAFF. Full variable domain (rest looked up from reference TRBV5-1 and TRBJ1-1): KAGVTQTPRYLIKTRGQQVTLSCSPISGHRSVSWYQQTPGQGLQFLFEYFSETQRNKGNFPGRFSGRQFSNSRSEMNVSTLELGDSALYLCASSVETGANTEAFFGQGTRLTVV.

DNA for the CDR3: TGTGCCAGCAGCTCCAGAAGATACTCTGGAAACACCATATATTTT. This encodes CASSSRRYSGNTIYF. The V call is TRBV13, the J call TRBJ1-3; D remains ambiguous. CDR1 is PRHDT and CDR2 is FYEKMQ in the germline V gene (reference sequence). V lost 4 bases, J lost 0 bases, and 10 bases lay in between. The CDR3 length is 15 residues.

This clonotype has only a few counts. The chain recombines TRBV2 with TRBJ1-1; no clear D. Germline values: CDR1 SNHLY, CDR2 FYNNEI. Trimming took off 5 bases at V and 0 bases at J, with 13 bases between the two ends. The CDR3 sequence is 15 residues long. As DNA, the CDR3 is TGTGCCAGCAGTCCTATCGATGTGGTGAACACTGAAGCTTTCTTT. Translated: CASSPIDVVNTEAFF.

V gene TRBV29-1 combines with J gene TRBJ1-1; a weak D match, TRBD1 (6 bases). The CDR3 totals 14 residues. Per the germline V gene, CDR1 is SQVTM and CDR2 is ANQGSEA. V lost 3 bases and J lost 9, with 20 bases in between. CDR3 sequence (DNA): TGCAGCGTTGACCTAGGAATGCAGGGGAGTAAAGCTTTCTTT. This codes for CSVDLGMQGSKAFF.

J is TRBJ1-1 and V is TRBV9; no reliable D call. Trimming stripped 3 bases from V and 4 bases from J, with 13 bases between. The length of the CDR3 is 14 residues. Germline lookup yields CDR1 SGDLS and CDR2 YYNGEE. The CDR3 DNA reads TGTGCCAGCAGCGCAGAGACCCGGGGCACTGAAGCTTTCTTT. Translating gives CASSAETRGTEAFF.

This clonotype has only a few counts. The V and J genes are TRBV28 and TRBJ1-5; D uncertain. Between the trimmed V and J ends, which lost 7 bases and 0 bases, there was a span of 10 bases. Germline V gene lookup returns CDR1 MDHEN and CDR2 SYDVKM. This CDR3 comprises 14 residues. DNA for the CDR3: TGTGCCAGCATAGACGGAGATAGCAATCAGCCCCAGCATTTT. Its translation is CASIDGDSNQPQHF. Complete variable domain (other parts from reference TRBV28 and TRBJ1-5): DVKVTQSSRYLVKRTGEKVFLECVQDMDHENMFWYRQDPGLGLRLIYFSYDVKMKEKGDIPEGYSVSREKKERFSLILESASTNQTSMYLCASIDGDSNQPQHFGDGTRLSIL.

This chain links TRBV7-2 with TRBJ2-2; 7 bases agree with TRBD2. This CDR3 comprises 14 residues. Looked up from germline, CDR1 is SGHTA and CDR2 is FQGNSA. V lost 9 bases, J lost 2 bases, and 6 bases stayed unmatched. CDR3 sequence reads: CASGRASNTGELFF. Here the CDR3 DNA reads TGTGCCAGTGGGAGGGCCAGCAACACCGGGGAGCTGTTTTTT.

This chain connects TRBV15 to TRBJ2-6, with TRBD1 matching 8 bases. V was pared by 0 bases and J by 3 bases, with 4 bases of the junction left unmatched. This CDR3 comprises 17 residues. From germline, CDR1 is LNHNV and CDR2 YYDKDF (reference sequence). Here the CDR3 reads CATSRENRGFGANVLTF. For the CDR3, the DNA is TGTGCCACCAGCAGAGAAAACAGGGGGTTTGGGGCCAACGTCCTGACTTTC. The full variable domain, its missing parts supplied by reference TRBV15 and TRBJ2-6, is DAMVIQNPRYQVTQFGKPVTLSCSQTLNHNVMYWYQQKSSQAPKLLFHYYDKDFNNEADTPDNFQSRRPNTSFCFLDIRSPGLGDTAMYLCATSRENRGFGANVLTFGAGSRLTVL.

This clonotype has a handful of counts. The chain carries TRBV29-1 and TRBJ1-1; D is ambiguous. This CDR3 spans 14 amino acids. Germline V CDR1 and CDR2: SQVTM, ANQGSEA. V dropped 5 bases and J dropped 1 base, with 14 bases sitting between them. In DNA form, the CDR3 reads TGCAGCGTTACCCTTCGGGCAGAGAACACTGAAGCTTTCTTT. Protein: CSVTLRAENTEAFF.

V usage is TRBV5-5 and J usage is TRBJ1-4, with 10 bases aligning to TRBD1. J lost 7 bases, V lost 4 bases, and 7 bases had no gene match. This CDR3 contains 15 residues. Germline V gene sequence: CDR1 SGHKS, CDR2 YYEKEE (reference sequence). The CDR3 bases are TGTGCCAGCAGCCCCATGACAGGGGGCGTTGAAAAACTGTTTTTT. It translates to CASSPMTGGVEKLFF.

This clonotype was counted many times. The rearrangement joins TRBV12-3 or TRBV12-4 to TRBJ2-7, with a tentative D call TRBD1 (5 bases). Between the trimmed V and J ends, which lost 4 bases and 2 bases, there was a span of 12 bases. The CDR3 runs to 14 residues. The CDR3 is CASSSTAYAYEQYF. The DNA of the CDR3 is TGTGCCAGCAGTTCGACAGCCTACGCCTACGAGCAGTACTTC.

The rearrangement joins TRBV3-1 to TRBJ2-5; 7 positions match TRBD1. CDR3 size: 15 residues. CDR1 and CDR2 from the germline V gene are LGHDT and YNNKEL (reference sequence). V was clipped by 1 base and J by 5 bases; unmatched bases: 7. The CDR3 nucleotides read TGTGCCAGCAGCCAAGTAAGGGGGCATACGGAGACCCAGTACTTC. Translation: CASSQVRGHTETQYF.

Only a few counts were recorded for this clonotype. This chain uses TRBV27 with TRBJ1-1; weak D call: TRBD1 (6 bases). In germline, CDR1 is MNHEY, CDR2 SMNVEV (reference sequence). The CDR3 spans 14 residues. V was pared by 6 bases and J by 3 bases, with 14 bases between. CDR3 coding DNA: TGTGCCAGCAGGGTACAGGGAGTTTACACTGAAGCTTTCTTT. It specifies CASRVQGVYTEAFF.

The rearrangement uses TRBV29-1 and TRBJ1-1, with 7 bases aligning to TRBD1. Per the germline V gene, CDR1 is SQVTM and CDR2 is ANQGSEA. The CDR3 is made up of 13 amino acids. Losses at the gene ends were 6 bases for V and 4 bases for J; bases not matched to a gene: 8. CDR3 sequence (DNA): TGCAGCGTCGCCACAGGGGCCGGCACTGAAGCTTTCTTT. Translated, it gives CSVATGAGTEAFF.